The clone carrying this T cell receptor (beta chain) appeared a few times. No antigen is known for it. CDR1 is SQVTM, CDR2 ANQGSEA, per germline. The CDR3 has 16 residues. The trim removed 2 bases at V and 0 bases at J, leaving 3 bases unmatched. This entry is derived from a study of T cell repertoires in cytomegalovirus infection. TCRdb called the reads again in MiXCR, with one record for every CDR3 protein. The sample has some 590,000 distinct CDR3 sequences, approximately 40% seen once. Broader study findings: The ex vivo response was dominated by HLA-C-restricted CMV-specific TCR beta clonotypes.

The chain links TRBV29-1 to TRBJ2-1; 11 nucleotides align to TRBD2. Sequenced here: cultured PBMCs, sampled from culture after CMV antigen stimulation. This receptor was taken from a human donor in good health (CMV status not recorded). Some clones in this sample may be carry-over from other donors' samples. The CDR3 DNA reads as TGCAGCGTTGAAACTAGCGGGGGCAGCTCCTACAATGAGCAGTTCTTC. Translating gives CSVETSGGSSYNEQFF.